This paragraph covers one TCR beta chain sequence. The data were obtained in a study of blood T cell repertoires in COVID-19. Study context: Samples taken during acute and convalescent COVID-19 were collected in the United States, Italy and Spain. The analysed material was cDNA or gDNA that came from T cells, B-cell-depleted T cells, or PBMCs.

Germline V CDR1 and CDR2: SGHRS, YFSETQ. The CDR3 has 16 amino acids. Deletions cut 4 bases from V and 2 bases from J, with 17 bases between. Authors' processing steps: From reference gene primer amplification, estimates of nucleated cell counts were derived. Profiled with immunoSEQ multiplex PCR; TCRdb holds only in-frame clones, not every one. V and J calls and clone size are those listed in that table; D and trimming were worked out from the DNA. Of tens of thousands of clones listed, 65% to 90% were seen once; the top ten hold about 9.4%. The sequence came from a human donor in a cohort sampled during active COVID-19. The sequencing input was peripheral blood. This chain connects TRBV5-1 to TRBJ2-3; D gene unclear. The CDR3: CASSPPAAVLTDTQYF. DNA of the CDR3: TGCGCCAGCAGCCCCCCGGCGGCAGTCCTCACAGATACGCAGTATTTT.